Each of the 17 T cell receptor beta chains below was sequenced from the same sample in a study of shared clonotypes between healthy human individuals. Profiling relied on immunoSEQ multiplex PCR, and the TCRdb table lists in-frame clones only, not all of them. The sample has fewer than 850,000 clones, less than 80% seen once. The sequencing input was memory CD4+ T cells sorted from blood. Subset defined: CD45RA-negative fraction. The receptors originated from a woman under 40 in good health.

V is TRBV2 and J is TRBJ2-7; D is possibly TRBD1 (6 bases). The germline CDR1 and CDR2 sequences are SNHLY and FYNNEI. The CDR3 has 13 amino acids. V was pared by 6 bases and J by 2 bases, with 11 bases between. This CDR3 is CASSGTTAYEQYF. The CDR3 bases are TGTGCCAGCAGCGGGACAACAGCCTACGAGCAGTACTTC.

This chain uses TRBV28 with TRBJ1-4, with a tentative D call TRBD1 (5 bases). The ends were cut back, 3 bases at V and 0 bases at J, with 14 bases in the middle. This CDR3 contains 17 residues. The germline V gene has CDR1 MDHEN and CDR2 SYDVKM. The CDR3 loop is CASSLSGTMATNEKLFF. CDR3 nucleotides: TGTGCCAGCAGTTTGTCGGGGACTATGGCAACTAATGAAAAACTGTTTTTT.

The chain couples TRBV15 to TRBJ2-1; 9 nucleotides agree with TRBD1. This CDR3 region has 15 residues. Germline V gene lookup returns CDR1 LNHNV and CDR2 YYDKDF (reference sequence). Losses at the gene ends were 2 bases for V and 6 bases for J; bases not matched to a gene: 5. CDR3 amino acids: CATSRQGTGINEQFF. In DNA form, the CDR3 reads TGTGCCACCAGCAGACAAGGGACAGGGATCAATGAGCAGTTCTTC.

The rearrangement joins TRBV28 to TRBJ1-5; D unclear. Trimming cost V 4 bases and J 2 bases, with 21 bases left between them. The CDR3 spans 18 residues. Germline V gives CDR1 MDHEN, CDR2 SYDVKM. Here the CDR3 DNA reads TGTGCCAGCAGTTATCGGAGGGATGGTTATGTCGGCAATCAGCCCCAGCATTTT. Its protein is CASSYRRDGYVGNQPQHF.

The rearrangement links TRBV5-1 to TRBJ1-2, with 8 nucleotides matching TRBD1. V lost 0 bases and J lost 8; bases outside the gene matches: 9. The CDR3 length is 15 residues. Germline-derived CDR1 and CDR2 are SGHRS and YFSETQ. CDR3 nucleotide sequence: TGCGCCAGCAGCTTGGCGCGGACAGGGTATGAGGGCTACACCTTC. Translating gives CASSLARTGYEGYTF.

The chain combines TRBV2 with TRBJ2-4; a weak D match, TRBD1 (6 bases). Germline CDR1 and CDR2: SNHLY and FYNNEI. V gave up 4 bases and J gave up 8 bases, with 12 bases separating them. The CDR3 is made up of 13 amino acids. The chain's CDR3 is CASSGTAEDIQYF. Here the CDR3 DNA reads TGTGCCAGCAGTGGGACAGCCGAAGACATTCAGTACTTC.

The table lists this clone with a few counts. The identical CDR3 is also encoded by other nucleotide sequences in the sample. The rearrangement links TRBV5-1 to TRBJ2-7; no definite D call. V lost 0 bases to trimming and J lost 2 bases, with 9 bases between them. In germline, CDR1 is SGHRS, CDR2 YFSETQ. CDR3 length: 14 residues. The CDR3 DNA reads as TGCGCCAGCAGCTTGGCAGAGGTACCCTACGAGCAGTACTTC. This gives the protein CASSLAEVPYEQYF. Combining the CDR3 with reference TRBV5-1 and TRBJ2-7 gives the whole variable domain KAGVTQTPRYLIKTRGQQVTLSCSPISGHRSVSWYQQTPGQGLQFLFEYFSETQRNKGNFPGRFSGRQFSNSRSEMNVSTLELGDSALYLCASSLAEVPYEQYFGPGTRLTVT.

This clone was seen a few times. The rearrangement links TRBV7-8 to TRBJ2-2; 13 nucleotides align to TRBD2. Per the germline V gene, CDR1 is SGHVS and CDR2 is FQNEAQ. J was trimmed by 5 bases and V by 10 bases; bases with no gene match: 7. The CDR3 loop spans 15 amino acids. This CDR3 reads CATTGLAGYTGELFF. The CDR3 bases are TGTGCCACCACGGGACTAGCGGGATATACCGGGGAGCTGTTTTTT.

This clone showed up just a few times. The chain recombines TRBV5-1 with TRBJ2-7; possibly TRBD2 for D (6 bases). Germline values: CDR1 SGHRS, CDR2 YFSETQ. The CDR3 is made up of 16 amino acids. V gave up 4 bases and J gave up 5 bases, with 22 bases separating them. In DNA form, the CDR3 reads TGCGCCAGCAGCCCCCAACCGGGCGGGGCAACCAACGAGCAGTACTTC. As protein: CASSPQPGGATNEQYF.

The chain is built from TRBV5-1 and TRBJ2-3; D is unresolved. The CDR3 has 12 amino acids. V was shortened by 6 bases and J by 4 bases, with 9 bases between the two germline ends. Germline loops: CDR1 SGHRS, CDR2 YFSETQ. The CDR3 spells CASMREADTQYF. The CDR3 DNA follows: TGCGCCAGCATGAGAGAGGCAGATACGCAGTATTTT.

There are a few counts of this clone. This chain joins TRBV6-1 and TRBJ2-7, with D possibly TRBD2 on 6 matching bases. CDR3 length equals 15 residues. V shed 7 bases and J shed 5 bases, with 21 bases lying between them. Germline V lookup: CDR1 MNHNS, CDR2 SASEGT. In DNA, the CDR3 is TGTGCCAGCAACCGTGATAGCGGAAGAAATAACGAGCAGTACTTC. Translation gives CASNRDSGRNNEQYF.

DNA of the CDR3: TGTGCCAGCATCCGGCAGGCCACGAGCAATCAGCCCCAGCATTTT. Translated, it gives CASIRQATSNQPQHF. This chain connects TRBV28 to TRBJ1-5; D ambiguous. Germline V gene data show CDR1 as MDHEN and CDR2 as SYDVKM. The V gene lost 7 bases and the J gene lost 1 base, with 14 bases spanning the gap. This CDR3 has 15 amino acids.

Concerning this clone: Other DNA sequences of this sample code for an identical CDR3. This chain links TRBV30 with TRBJ1-2; D remains ambiguous. The V gene lost 0 bases and the J gene lost 5 bases, with 7 bases spanning the gap. Looked up from germline, CDR1 is GTSNPN and CDR2 is SVGIG (reference sequence). CDR3 length equals 12 residues. CDR3 protein: CAWSVGGYGYTF. The DNA for the CDR3 is TGTGCCTGGAGTGTAGGCGGGTATGGCTACACCTTC.

CDR3 region: CASASRTGVGVTEAFF. For the CDR3, the DNA is TGTGCCAGCGCCTCCCGGACAGGCGTCGGGGTCACTGAAGCTTTCTTT. The V gene is TRBV6-6, the J gene TRBJ1-1, with TRBD1 matching over 7 bases. After removal of 8 bases from V and 4 bases from J, the junction contained 16 bases not matched to a gene. CDR3 length equals 16 residues. The V gene's germline CDR1 is MNHNY and CDR2 SVGAGI (reference sequence).

A word on this clone: At the DNA level, this CDR3 is encoded by other sequences in the same sample as well. The CDR3: CSVGQGALNEQFF. The CDR3 region has the DNA TGCAGCGTTGGACAGGGGGCCCTCAATGAGCAGTTCTTC. J is TRBJ2-1 and V is TRBV29-1; 10 bases fit TRBD1. CDR3 length: 13 residues. Trimming removed 4 bases from V and 6 bases from J; junction bases left unmatched: 3. Germline CDR1 is SQVTM and CDR2 is ANQGSEA.

V is TRBV6-6 and J is TRBJ2-5; no clear D. Germline assignment: CDR1 MNHNY and CDR2 SVGAGI (reference sequence). The ends were cut back, 1 base at V and 3 bases at J, with 9 bases in the middle. The CDR3 totals 14 residues. The DNA for the CDR3 is TGTGCCAGCAGTTACTATGAAATAGAAGAGACCCAGTACTTC. Translated, it gives CASSYYEIEETQYF.

The chain is built from TRBV28 and TRBJ2-7; TRBD1 matches at 7 bases. The CDR3 is 13 residues long. J lost 1 base, V lost 6 bases, and 3 bases had no gene match. Germline loops: CDR1 MDHEN, CDR2 SYDVKM. The CDR3 DNA reads TGTGCCAGCAGGCGGACAGGATCCTACGAGCAGTACTTC. This encodes CASRRTGSYEQYF.